Listed below are T cell receptor beta chains from one sample, sequenced in a study of post-analysis software for immune sequencing data. In TCRdb, the PCR reads were re-called with MiXCR into one record per CDR3 protein. The profile shows 750,000 to 900,000 distinct CDR3 sequences, about 45% of them singletons. Material: blood. These TCRs come from a girl between 10 and 17 years old with multiple sclerosis. The CDR3 runs from the conserved cysteine through the conserved F or W. The D gene is left open where the match is weak. Not all rows give a size; the values are once, few, many and, for expanded clones, a class.

v_gene	j_gene	len	d_gene	abundance	CDR3aa	CDR3nt
TRBV15	TRBJ1-6	17	-	-	CATSDRKQGPYNSPLHF	TGTGCCACCAGCGACAGAAAACAGGGCCCCTATAATTCACCCCTCCACTTT
TRBV7-8	TRBJ1-2	19	TRBD1	once	CASSLDPGALGQTNYGYTF	TGTGCCAGCAGCTTAGACCCTGGTGCGCTGGGACAGACTAACTATGGCTACACCTTC
TRBV20-1	TRBJ1-1	16	-	-	CSAPVNFGGWSTEAFF	TGCAGTGCGCCGGTGAATTTCGGGGGATGGAGCACTGAAGCTTTCTTT
TRBV14	TRBJ1-4	16	TRBD1	-	CASSDGQEATNEKLFF	TGTGCCAGCAGCGACGGACAGGAGGCAACTAATGAAAAACTGTTTTTT
TRBV6-5	TRBJ2-7	16	TRBD2	-	CASRGTSGSLSYEQYF	TGTGCCAGCAGGGGGACTAGCGGGAGCCTATCCTACGAGCAGTACTTC
TRBV29-1	TRBJ2-5	12	-	few	CSVQKGGETQYF	TGCAGCGTTCAAAAGGGTGGGGAGACCCAGTACTTC
TRBV28	TRBJ2-5	14	TRBD1	-	CACSLDRGRGEQYF	TGTGCCTGCAGTTTAGACAGGGGAAGAGGGGAGCAGTACTTC
TRBV20-1	TRBJ2-7	13	-	few	CSAARPVGGEQYF	TGCAGTGCTGCAAGACCGGTCGGAGGCGAGCAGTACTTC
TRBV27	TRBJ2-7	16	TRBD2	-	CASSLSAGLVGFEQYF	TGTGCCAGCAGTTTATCGGCTGGACTAGTGGGTTTTGAGCAGTACTTC
TRBV7-6	TRBJ2-7	14	-	-	CASSPRGGLNEQYF	TGTGCCAGCAGCCCAAGGGGCGGGTTGAACGAGCAGTACTTC
TRBV2	TRBJ2-7	13	-	few	CASSEAGASEQYF	TGTGCCAGCAGTGAAGCGGGAGCCTCCGAGCAGTACTTC